This TCR beta chain was found in a study of blood T cell repertoires in COVID-19. The study recruited people aged 18 to 89 years across more than 20 US areas. Participants' own reports of clinical history determined their cohort assignment. Within the 2 weeks before study entry, each person in the exposed group met a COVID-19 case. With V trimmed by 0 bases and J by 7 bases, 12 bases remained unmatched. CDR1 MNHGY and CDR2 SAAAGT come from the germline V gene. CDR3 length: 17 residues. As processed by the authors: Amplification with reference gene primers provided the estimates of nucleated cell counts. TCRdb's table, derived via immunoSEQ multiplex PCR, lists solely in-frame clones and lacks some. Clone size and V and J calls were adopted from that table, with D and trimming inferred from the DNA. The table includes some 320,000 clones, about 85% detected once.

The origin of this receptor is a woman in her twenties or thirties who had been exposed to COVID-19. V is TRBV6-8 and J is TRBJ2-3, with 8 positions matching TRBD2. The sample comprised PBMCs or T cells enriched from blood (not recorded which). The CDR3 spells CASSYSISGGGTNTQYF. DNA of the CDR3: TGTGCCAGCAGTTACTCGATCTCCGGGGGGGGTACGAATACGCAGTATTTT.